The 14 T cell receptor beta chains reported below all come from one sample, sequenced in a study of post-analysis software for immune sequencing data. Overall study findings and caveats: Higher frequency in patients than in controls was seen for about five TRBV segments, with TRBV5-6, TRBV5-1 and TRBV20-1 among them.

For these TCRs, the target antigens are not known. The library was made from cDNA and included unique molecular identifiers. TCRdb fed the PCR reads into MiXCR, producing one record per CDR3 protein. There are just over 250,000 distinct CDR3 sequences in the sample; around 34% occur only once, and 4% to 6% lies in the top ten. The specimen sequenced was blood. These receptors all stem from a girl aged 10-17 years with multiple sclerosis.

This clonotype was counted at least ten times. This chain connects TRBV6-5 to TRBJ2-5; D is possibly TRBD1 (6 bases). This CDR3 is 12 amino acids long. Germline values: CDR1 MNHEY, CDR2 SVGAGI. Trimming shortened V by 6 bases and J by 2 bases, and 7 bases separated the two germline ends. The CDR3 is CASSGQQETQYF. The CDR3 region has the DNA TGTGCCAGCAGCGGACAGCAAGAGACCCAGTACTTC.

CDR3 protein: CAISGASGEAPDTQYF. The CDR3 DNA reads as TGTGCCATCAGCGGCGCTAGCGGGGAGGCACCAGATACGCAGTATTTT. V and J are TRBV10-3 and TRBJ2-3; 9 positions match TRBD2. Trimming removed 6 bases from V and 4 bases from J; junction bases left unmatched: 11. CDR3 length: 16 residues. Per the germline V gene, CDR1 is ENHRY and CDR2 is SYGVKD.

This clonotype was detected many times. The V gene is TRBV5-1, the J gene TRBJ2-7, with D possibly called TRBD1 or TRBD2 (6 bases each). Deletions cut 2 bases from V and 2 bases from J, with 11 bases between. Germline V gene sequence: CDR1 SGHRS, CDR2 YFSETQ. The CDR3 is 14 residues long. The CDR3 sequence: CASSLGGGTYEQYF. CDR3 nucleotides: TGCGCCAGCAGCTTAGGGGGAGGCACCTACGAGCAGTACTTC.

This clonotype occurred many times. The chain has TRBV7-9 and TRBJ2-1, with 7 bases identical to TRBD1. This CDR3 contains 16 residues. Germline CDR1 and CDR2: SEHNR and FQNEAQ (reference sequence). Trimming at V came to 5 bases and at J to 6 bases, leaving 13 bases not matched to a gene. CDR3 in amino acids: CASSPEVGQTINEQFF. The CDR3 nucleotides read TGTGCCAGCAGCCCCGAAGTGGGACAGACAATCAATGAGCAGTTCTTC. The full variable domain, rest sourced from reference TRBV7-9 and TRBJ2-1, is DTGVSQNPRHKITKRGQNVTFRCDPISEHNRLYWYRQTLGQGPEFLTYFQNEAQLEKSRLLSDRFSAERPKGSFSTLEIQRTEQGDSAMYLCASSPEVGQTINEQFFGPGTRLTVL.

The chain has TRBV9 and TRBJ1-3; tentative D call: TRBD1 (5 bases). Germline values: CDR1 SGDLS, CDR2 YYNGEE. The germline V and J ends were trimmed by 2 bases and 2 bases, with 8 bases remaining between them. The CDR3 is 14 residues long. CDR3 nucleotide sequence: TGTGCCAGCAGCGTCGCGGGGGCTGGAAACACCATATATTTT. This gives the protein CASSVAGAGNTIYF.

This clonotype has only a few counts. This chain links TRBV4-1 with TRBJ2-1, with D perhaps matching TRBD1 or TRBD2 (5 bases each). The CDR3 extends over 17 amino acids. CDR1 and CDR2 (germline): MGHRA, YSYEKL. V lost 3 bases, J lost 12 bases, and 27 bases lay in between. The CDR3 DNA follows: TGCGCCAGCAGCCAGGCCGGGGCTCCGGGGTTTGGCGATGGGCAGTTCTTC. It codes for CASSQAGAPGFGDGQFF.

J is TRBJ1-2 and V is TRBV12-3 or TRBV12-4; D is unresolved. The CDR3 length is 16 residues. Trimming cost V 0 bases and J 3 bases, with 14 bases left between them. The CDR3 is CASSLAPTRVDYGYTF. CDR3 bases: TGTGCCAGCAGTTTAGCGCCGACGAGGGTTGACTATGGCTACACCTTC.

Comment on this clonotype: At one of its ends the junction is not consistent with the germline gene, which may arise from a read error. The chain employs TRBV5-6 and TRBJ2-1; D call uncertain. The CDR3 covers 14 residues. Germline V CDR1 and CDR2: SGHDT, YYEEEE. The CDR3 bases are TGTGTCAGCAGCTTGGGTCAACCCTACAATGAGCAGTTCTTC. Translated: CVSSLGQPYNEQFF.

This clonotype came up once. The chain joins TRBV20-1 to TRBJ1-1; D remains ambiguous. The CDR3 is 14 residues long. V gave up 4 bases and J gave up 1 base, with 13 bases separating them. Germline lookup yields CDR1 DFQATT and CDR2 SNEGSKA (reference sequence). The CDR3 bases are TGCAGTGCTACCGCCTGGGAGAGGAACACTGAAGCTTTCTTT. It translates to CSATAWERNTEAFF.

The chain combines TRBV2 with TRBJ1-1, with D tentatively TRBD1 (6 bases). V lost 3 bases to trimming and J lost 0 bases, with 20 bases between them. The CDR3 has 18 residues. From germline, CDR1 is SNHLY and CDR2 FYNNEI. The CDR3 loop is CASSDSYRRGLMNTEAFF. DNA of the CDR3: TGTGCCAGCAGTGATTCTTACAGGAGGGGGTTGATGAACACTGAAGCTTTCTTT.

A word on this clonotype: A much larger clone sits a single nucleotide away, making a read error possible. The chain couples TRBV7-2 to TRBJ2-5; 10 nucleotides align to TRBD2. Germline V gene data show CDR1 as SGHTA and CDR2 as FQGNSA. The CDR3 covers 18 residues. The CDR3 region has the DNA TGTGCCAACAGCTTCGCAAGGACTAGCGGTTGGCGGGAAGAGACCCAGTACTTC. This gives the protein CANSFARTSGWREETQYF.

This clonotype was counted a few times. The J gene is TRBJ2-2, the V gene TRBV2; D unclear. CDR3 size: 13 residues. Trimming removed 5 bases at V and 9 bases at J, with 13 bases between. Per the germline V gene, CDR1 is SNHLY and CDR2 is FYNNEI. In DNA, the CDR3 is TGTGCCAGCAGTTCCGGACCGACCCGGGAGCTGTTTTTT. It translates to CASSSGPTRELFF. The whole variable domain, remainder taken from reference TRBV2 and TRBJ2-2, is EPEVTQTPSHQVTQMGQEVILRCVPISNHLYFYWYRQILGQKVEFLVSFYNNEISEKSEIFDDQFSVERPDGSNFTLKIRSTKLEDSAMYFCASSSGPTRELFFGEGSRLTVL.

The chain couples TRBV7-2 to TRBJ1-3, with D hard to call. Germline values: CDR1 SGHTA, CDR2 FQGNSA. The CDR3 totals 16 residues. V was trimmed by 5 bases and J by 0 bases, leaving 14 bases between them. CDR3 in amino acids: CASSRVKSSSGNTIYF. The CDR3, as DNA: TGTGCCAGCAGCCGAGTGAAATCCTCCTCTGGAAACACCATATATTTT.

The chain recombines TRBV5-1 with TRBJ1-6, with 9 bases aligning to TRBD1. This CDR3 comprises 16 residues. The V and J ends lost 4 bases and 8 bases, in that order; junction bases with no gene match: 10. Germline V gives CDR1 SGHRS, CDR2 YFSETQ. The CDR3: CASSLWDREVYSPLHF. CDR3 bases: TGCGCCAGCAGCCTCTGGGACAGGGAAGTCTATTCACCCCTCCACTTT.